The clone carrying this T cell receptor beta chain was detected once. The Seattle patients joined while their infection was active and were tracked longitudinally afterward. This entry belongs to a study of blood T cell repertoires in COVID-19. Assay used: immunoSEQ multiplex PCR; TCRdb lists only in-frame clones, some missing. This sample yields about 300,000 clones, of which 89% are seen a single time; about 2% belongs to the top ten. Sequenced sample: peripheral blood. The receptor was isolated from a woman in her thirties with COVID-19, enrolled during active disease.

CDR3 residues: CASSRGHQNTEAFF. The CDR3, as DNA: TGTGCCAGCAGCCGGGGACATCAGAACACTGAAGCTTTCTTT. V usage is TRBV3-1 (or the pseudogene TRBV3-2) and J usage is TRBJ1-1; a weak D match, TRBD1 (6 bases). Trimming stripped 4 bases from V and 1 base from J, with 10 bases between. Germline V gives CDR1 LGHDT, CDR2 YNNKEL (reference sequence). The CDR3 is 14 residues long.